This T cell receptor (beta chain) was found in a study of monozygotic twins with inflammatory bowel disease. Turning to this clonotype: Its specificity is not known.

No sorting of T cells preceded isolation of total RNA from whole blood. Looked up from germline, CDR1 is SGHRS and CDR2 is YFSETQ. The CDR3 runs 12 residues. Around 4,000 ng of total RNA went into each TCR library. UMIs incorporating a 6-nucleotide sample barcode were appended by means of template switching. TCRdb reprocessed the 5' RACE reads, with one entry per CDR3 protein and no DNA. The sample data list about 450,000 distinct CDR3 sequences. Findings of the study overall: Twins classed as concordant or discordant showed no difference in repertoire similarity, possibly from limited power.

The sequence was collected from a human donor with ulcerative colitis or Crohn's disease, or a healthy co-twin of an affected twin (not recorded which). Sequencing used blood. The rearrangement joins TRBV5-1 to TRBJ1-1; TCRdb picks TRBD1, but there is no DNA to check that call. The chain's CDR3 is CASSWGTGEAFF.